The source of this T cell receptor (beta chain) is a study of T cell repertoires in cytomegalovirus infection. The CDR3 is 17 amino acids. CDR1 and CDR2 from the germline V gene are LGHNA and YNFKEQ. Losses at the gene ends were 3 bases for V and 2 bases for J; bases not matched to a gene: 12. This clonotype was detected many times. TCRdb itself ran the reads through MiXCR, one entry per CDR3 protein. The repertoire includes some 220,000 distinct CDR3 sequences, around 6.4% of them detected once, and 5.5% to 8% sits in the top ten. Sequenced: PBMCs. The J gene is TRBJ1-2, the V gene TRBV4-2; 7 bases are a match to TRBD1. The TCR comes from a human donor in good health (CMV status not recorded). Some clones in this sample may be carry-over from other donors' samples. CDR3 in amino acids: CASSQGTGQQYNYGYTF. In nucleotides, the CDR3 is TGTGCCAGCAGCCAGGGTACGGGACAGCAGTACAACTATGGCTACACCTTC.